This record concerns one T cell receptor (beta chain) sequence. What it binds is unknown. The CDR3 contains 15 residues. V trimming: 4 bases; J trimming: 4 bases; junction bases outside the gene matches: 6. CDR1 is SGHAT and CDR2 is FQNNGV in the germline V gene. This specimen comes from a study of cytomegalovirus exposure and HLA in healthy donors. Whole-study findings and limits: A later analysis found that most CMV-associated TCR beta chains appeared HLA-restricted.

Amplification used 60 Vbeta primers and 13 Jbeta primers. Method: immunoSEQ multiplex PCR; TCRdb's copy keeps in-frame clones and lacks some. There are 99,000 or so clones in the sample; roughly 76% occur only once, and 6% to 8% lies in the top ten. The receptor's source is a man aged 25 to 45 in good health and CMV-seropositive. The gene calls are TRBV11-2 and TRBJ1-3, with 8 bases that match TRBD1. The sample consisted of PBMCs. This chain's CDR3 is CASSSNRGIGNTIYF. As DNA, the CDR3 is TGTGCCAGCAGCTCCAACAGGGGGATCGGAAACACCATATATTTT.